One T cell receptor beta chain is described in this entry. The antigen is not known. Sequencing was performed with immunoSEQ multiplex PCR; in TCRdb, only in-frame clones are kept and a portion is missing. The sample comprises 85,000 to 100,000 clones, 90% to 95% of which are singletons, and around 0.15% rests with the top ten. V lost 8 bases to trimming and J lost 0 bases; unmatched junction nucleotides: 7. CDR3 size: 14 residues. Germline loops: CDR1 WSHSY, CDR2 SAAADI. This sample is part of a study of graft-versus-host responses after intestinal transplantation. Turning to the study itself: Transplant recipients had multivisceral, liver-intestinal, or isolated intestinal grafts.

This material consisted of unstimulated CD4+ T cells sorted from spleen or lymph node cells, taken before intestinal transplant. V is TRBV10-2 and J is TRBJ2-7, with 7 bases lining up with TRBD2. This clonotype originated in a human donor who received an intestinal transplant. The CDR3 nucleotides are TGCGCCAGCTTACCATGGGGGGGCTCCTACGAGCAGTACTTC. Amino acids: CASLPWGGSYEQYF.